This T cell receptor (beta chain) was captured by sequencing in a study of blood T cell repertoires in COVID-19. Overall study: Sources were T cells, B-cell-depleted T cells, or PBMCs; the material itself was cDNA or gDNA.

The assay was immunoSEQ multiplex PCR, and TCRdb's table has in-frame clones only and misses some. This sample has 17,000 or so clones; 81% occur once, and the top ten carry roughly 14%. Sequenced material: peripheral blood. The source is a man in his forties with active or convalescent COVID-19.

The CDR3 protein is CASSVGTATNEKLFF. In DNA, the CDR3 is TGTGCCAGCAGCGTAGGAACAGCAACTAATGAAAAACTGTTTTTT. The V and J genes are TRBV9 and TRBJ1-4; D is unresolved. Germline CDR1 is SGDLS and CDR2 is YYNGEE. V dropped 0 bases and J dropped 0 bases, with 6 bases sitting between them. CDR3 length equals 15 residues.